The 15 T cell receptor beta chains presented below share a single source sample, sequenced in a study of PD-1 blockade in classical Hodgkin lymphoma (dated by TCRdb to between 2020 and 2021). Libraries were constructed by the immunoSEQ multiplex PCR assay. Not all clones reach the TCRdb copy of this immuneACCESS table, which keeps in-frame sequences only. Checked studies attribute under half of the gap to unresolved V genes and leave the rest unexplained. The sample data list about 16,000 clones, and roughly 90% of these were observed just once. The ten most abundant clones make up around 7% of the sample. Read against the paper, the sample's time point label means: newly diagnosed, previously untreated cHL patient sample. Sequenced material: peripheral blood mononuclear cells (PBMCs). The receptors were sampled from a human donor with classical Hodgkin lymphoma.

The chain employs TRBV25-1 and TRBJ2-7; 8 nucleotides align to TRBD2. CDR3 size: 15 residues. Germline loops: CDR1 MGHDK, CDR2 SYGVNS. Losses at the gene ends were 4 bases for V and 2 bases for J; bases not matched to a gene: 7. CDR3 coding DNA: TGTGCCAGCAGTGTCTCTGGGACTAGGACCTACGAGCAGTACTTC. Amino acids: CASSVSGTRTYEQYF.

The J gene is TRBJ1-5, the V gene TRBV2; D call uncertain. CDR1 is SNHLY and CDR2 is FYNNEI in the germline V gene. Trimming removed 6 bases from V and 5 bases from J, with 14 bases in between. This CDR3 comprises 14 residues. The CDR3 coding sequence is TGTGCCAGCAGCCGCCAGTTAGCAGATCAGCCCCAGCATTTT. This translates into CASSRQLADQPQHF.

This clone was detected only once. DNA of the CDR3: TGTGCCAGCAGCCCCGCTGTCAGGGATCGGCAGTTCTTC. It translates to CASSPAVRDRQFF. V gene TRBV7-9 combines with J gene TRBJ2-1; a weak D match, TRBD1 (5 bases). The CDR3 has 13 residues. Trimming took off 5 bases at V and 12 bases at J, with 17 bases between the two ends. CDR1 is SEHNR and CDR2 is FQNEAQ in the germline V gene (reference sequence).

The chain combines TRBV4-2 with TRBJ2-7, with D possibly matching TRBD1 (6 bases). Trimming left V 0 bases short and J 1 base short, with 10 bases between. The CDR3 is made up of 15 amino acids. The germline gives CDR1 LGHNA, CDR2 YNFKEQ. The CDR3 region has the DNA TGTGCCAGCAGCCAAGAAGGGGGATCTTCCTACGAGCAGTACTTC. Translated: CASSQEGGSSYEQYF.

The chain uses TRBV2 and TRBJ1-2; D might be TRBD1 (6 bases). The CDR3 sequence is 12 residues long. Germline CDR1 and CDR2: SNHLY and FYNNEI. Trimming stripped 6 bases from V and 8 bases from J, with 13 bases between. CDR3 nucleotides: TGTGCCAGCAGCGACCAGGGGCGCGGCTACACCTTC. Residues: CASSDQGRGYTF.

The count of this clone is one. The CDR3, as DNA: TGTGCCAGTACCTCGTACAGGGGCTCGTATGGCTACACCTTC. It translates to CASTSYRGSYGYTF. The chain is built from TRBV19 and TRBJ1-2, with 7 bases lining up with TRBD1. Germline CDR1 and CDR2: LNHDA and SQIVND (reference sequence). The CDR3 covers 14 residues. The ends lost 7 bases at V and 5 bases at J; junction bases unmatched: 10.

The chain recombines TRBV11-2 with TRBJ2-2; unclear D gene. The V gene lost 4 bases and the J gene lost 4 bases, with 10 bases spanning the gap. This CDR3 is 14 amino acids long. Looked up from germline, CDR1 is SGHAT and CDR2 is FQNNGV. CDR3 amino acids: CASSSARATGELFF. CDR3 DNA: TGTGCCAGCAGCTCAGCTAGAGCCACCGGGGAGCTGTTTTTT.

In this sample, this clone turned up a few times. The chain is built from TRBV5-6 and TRBJ1-2; D is unclear. Trimming took 3 bases from V and 5 from J, leaving 11 bases between them. The CDR3 totals 13 residues. CDR1 and CDR2 (germline): SGHDT, YYEEEE. The CDR3 protein is CASSSGSSYGYTF. CDR3 coding DNA: TGTGCCAGCAGCTCCGGATCATCATATGGCTACACCTTC.

This clone showed up just once. The V and J genes are TRBV5-1 and TRBJ2-5; 8 positions match TRBD2. Germline V gene data show CDR1 as SGHRS and CDR2 as YFSETQ. This CDR3 region has 16 residues. The V segment lost 0 bases and the J segment 0 bases; nucleotides outside the gene matches: 4. The CDR3 is CASSLVGSGNQETQYF. CDR3 DNA sequence: TGCGCCAGCAGCTTGGTAGGTAGCGGGAACCAAGAGACCCAGTACTTC.

The chain recombines TRBV11-2 with TRBJ1-1; 7 nucleotides match TRBD1. V gave up 6 bases and J gave up 2 bases; unmatched junction bases: 6. CDR1 SGHAT and CDR2 FQNNGV come from the germline V gene. This CDR3 region has 14 residues. The CDR3 DNA sequence: TGTGCCAGCAGGCAAGACAGGGCCAACACTGAAGCTTTCTTT. It codes for CASRQDRANTEAFF.

The rearrangement uses TRBV4-1 and TRBJ2-3; tentative D call: TRBD2 (6 bases). Trimming left V 4 bases short and J 2 bases short, with 10 bases between. Germline V gene lookup returns CDR1 MGHRA and CDR2 YSYEKL. There are 14 residues in the CDR3. In nucleotides, the CDR3 is TGCGCCAGCAGCCCGGGGAGGATCACAGATACGCAGTATTTT. This gives the protein CASSPGRITDTQYF.

The J gene is TRBJ2-1, the V gene TRBV6-4, with D uncertain. Looked up from germline, CDR1 is MRHNA and CDR2 is SNTAGT. Trimming pared 2 bases from V and 0 bases from J, leaving 11 bases between. The CDR3 totals 16 residues. The CDR3 nucleotides read TGTGCCAGCAGTGACCAGTTAATGAGCTCCTACAATGAGCAGTTCTTC. As protein: CASSDQLMSSYNEQFF.

The chain is built from TRBV28 and TRBJ1-2, with D unresolved. Trimming took 1 base from V and 4 from J, leaving 19 bases between them. The germline V gene encodes CDR1 MDHEN and CDR2 SYDVKM. This CDR3 has 17 residues. CDR3 bases: TGTGCCAGCAGTTTATACTCGAAGCATATAGGTTCCTATGGCTACACCTTC. Translation gives CASSLYSKHIGSYGYTF.

This clone is large (0.1 to 1%) by share. The chain uses TRBV19 and TRBJ1-5; possibly TRBD1 for D (6 bases). From germline, CDR1 is LNHDA and CDR2 SQIVND (reference sequence). The CDR3 is 15 amino acids. V lost 7 bases to trimming and J lost 2 bases, with 15 bases between them. This chain's CDR3 is CASISGGGGNQPQHF. The CDR3, as DNA: TGTGCCAGTATATCCGGCGGGGGCGGCAATCAGCCCCAGCATTTT. The variable domain in full, completed from reference TRBV19 and TRBJ1-5, reads DGGITQSPKYLFRKEGQNVTLSCEQNLNHDAMYWYRQDPGQGLRLIYYSQIVNDFQKGDIAEGYSVSREKKESFPLTVTSAQKNPTAFYLCASISGGGGNQPQHFGDGTRLSIL.

This clone was recorded only once. This same CDR3 is encoded by further DNA sequences in the sample. CDR3 nucleotides: TGCGCCAGCAGCGGGACTAACACCGGGGAGCTGTTTTTT. Translation gives CASSGTNTGELFF. V and J are TRBV5-1 and TRBJ2-2; a weak D match, TRBD2 (6 bases). Trimming removed 4 bases from V and 2 bases from J, with 6 bases in between. CDR1 is SGHRS and CDR2 is YFSETQ in the germline V gene. The CDR3 has 13 residues.